Each of the 12 T cell receptor beta chains below was sequenced from the same sample in a study of cytotoxic CD8 clonotypes in ibrutinib-treated CLL (dated by TCRdb to the early 2020s). The meaning of the sample's time point label: progressive disease on ibrutinib. Library preparation used the immunoSEQ multiplex PCR assay. Here the immuneACCESS table is served through TCRdb, limited to in-frame sequences with V and J called. Missing clones are a known gap in these copies; in checked studies unresolved V genes cover under half, and the rest lacks a known reason. The sample contains 250,000 to 350,000 clones, more than 70% of them found a single time. The biggest ten clones account for around 5.3% of the sample. The source was PBMCs, collected at disease progression, from a patient treated with ibrutinib. These TCRs come from a human donor with chronic lymphocytic leukemia.

DNA for the CDR3: TGCGCCAGCAGCTTGGACAGGGGGCCGGGGTCACCCCTCCACTTT. It translates to CASSLDRGPGSPLHF. The chain employs TRBV5-1 and TRBJ1-6; 9 bases map to TRBD1. CDR1 and CDR2 (germline): SGHRS, YFSETQ. This CDR3 is built from 15 residues. The ends lost 0 bases at V and 10 bases at J; junction bases unmatched: 5.

The chain has TRBV7-9 and TRBJ2-3; 10 bases are a match to TRBD2. This CDR3 spans 17 amino acids. Germline V CDR1 and CDR2: SEHNR, FQNEAQ (reference sequence). V gave up 4 bases and J gave up 6 bases; unmatched junction bases: 13. CDR3 region: CASSSPRSGGAHDTQYF. CDR3 coding DNA: TGTGCCAGCAGCTCACCGAGGAGCGGGGGGGCTCATGATACGCAGTATTTT.

The gene calls are TRBV27 and TRBJ2-7; 9 nucleotides align to TRBD2. CDR3 length: 15 residues. From germline, CDR1 is MNHEY and CDR2 SMNVEV (reference sequence). The ends lost 6 bases at V and 4 bases at J; junction bases unmatched: 10. CDR3 nucleotide sequence: TGTGCCAGCAGATTGGCTAGCGGGAATTGGTACGAGCAGTACTTC. Its protein product is CASRLASGNWYEQYF.

This chain connects TRBV4-3 to TRBJ2-5, with 7 bases identical to TRBD2. This CDR3 region has 13 residues. Germline assignment: CDR1 LGHNA and CDR2 YSLEER. V shed 5 bases and J 3 bases; nucleotides not matched to a gene: 3. Here the CDR3 DNA reads TGCGCCAGCAGCGTTGGGACTAAAGAGACCCAGTACTTC. It is translated as CASSVGTKETQYF.

Details on this clone: The sample contains more than one DNA sequence encoding this CDR3. The CDR3 sequence is CASSQENQPQHF. Written as DNA, the CDR3 is TGCGCCAGCAGCCAAGAGAATCAGCCCCAGCATTTT. The chain carries TRBV4-1 and TRBJ1-5; D is unclear. CDR1 MGHRA and CDR2 YSYEKL come from the germline V gene. This CDR3 region has 12 residues. Trimming removed 0 bases at V and 4 bases at J, with 1 base between.

The rearrangement uses TRBV28 and TRBJ1-5; no firm D call. Trimming shortened V by 2 bases and J by 5 bases, and 10 bases separated the two germline ends. Germline V gene lookup returns CDR1 MDHEN and CDR2 SYDVKM. This CDR3 spans 14 amino acids. CDR3: CASSLRIGHQPQHF. The CDR3 region has the DNA TGTGCCAGCAGTTTAAGGATTGGGCATCAGCCCCAGCATTTT.

Here the CDR3 DNA reads TGCGCCAGCAGCCAAGATTTGACAGGGTACGATGGCTACACCTTC. Residues: CASSQDLTGYDGYTF. V usage is TRBV4-3 and J usage is TRBJ1-2, with 7 bases fitting TRBD1. The CDR3 contains 15 residues. V shed 0 bases, J shed 6 bases, and the junction held 7 bases outside the gene matches. CDR1 LGHNA and CDR2 YSLEER come from the germline V gene.

In nucleotides, the CDR3 is TGTGCCAGCAGTGATCAGGGATCAGGCGAGCAGTACTTC. The encoded protein is CASSDQGSGEQYF. The V gene is TRBV2, the J gene TRBJ2-7; D possibly corresponds to TRBD1 (5 bases). The length of the CDR3 is 13 residues. Trimming pared 3 bases from V and 6 bases from J, leaving 12 bases between. Per the germline V gene, CDR1 is SNHLY and CDR2 is FYNNEI.

This clone was counted only a few times. The rearrangement joins TRBV11-2 to TRBJ1-6; D uncertain. Germline CDR1 reads SGHAT; CDR2 reads FQNNGV. This CDR3 region has 13 residues. V was trimmed by 1 base and J by 13 bases, leaving 11 bases between them. The CDR3 sequence: CASSLGTTLPLHF. The DNA for the CDR3 is TGTGCCAGCAGCTTAGGGACCACCCTGCCCCTCCACTTT. Using reference TRBV11-2 and TRBJ1-6 for the parts outside the CDR3, the full variable domain is EAGVAQSPRYKIIEKRQSVAFWCNPISGHATLYWYQQILGQGPKLLIQFQNNGVVDDSQLPKDRFSAERLKGVDSTLKIQPAKLEDSAVYLCASSLGTTLPLHFGNGTRLTVT.

The genes are TRBV2 and TRBJ1-1; D ambiguous. The V and J ends lost 3 bases and 4 bases respectively, with 9 bases between them. The CDR3 covers 13 residues. The germline CDR1 and CDR2 sequences are SNHLY and FYNNEI. The CDR3 sequence is CASSDYDFTEAFF. CDR3 in DNA: TGTGCCAGCAGTGATTATGACTTCACTGAAGCTTTCTTT. The whole variable domain, remainder taken from reference TRBV2 and TRBJ1-1, is EPEVTQTPSHQVTQMGQEVILRCVPISNHLYFYWYRQILGQKVEFLVSFYNNEISEKSEIFDDQFSVERPDGSNFTLKIRSTKLEDSAMYFCASSDYDFTEAFFGQGTRLTVV.

The chain carries TRBV11-2 and TRBJ2-5; no clear D gene. The germline V and J ends were trimmed by 1 base and 0 bases, with 12 bases remaining between them. The CDR3 contains 16 residues. Germline V CDR1 and CDR2: SGHAT, FQNNGV. The CDR3 reads CASSLVDYLYQETQYF. CDR3 in DNA: TGTGCCAGCAGCTTAGTAGATTACTTGTACCAAGAGACCCAGTACTTC.

V gene TRBV6-6 combines with J gene TRBJ2-4, with no clear D. The CDR3 sequence is 15 residues long. The V gene's germline CDR1 is MNHNY and CDR2 SVGAGI (reference sequence). Trimming cost V 4 bases and J 0 bases, with 10 bases left between them. The CDR3 DNA reads as TGTGCCAGCAGTTGGTCACCGAAAGCCAAAAACATTCAGTACTTC. Its protein product is CASSWSPKAKNIQYF.